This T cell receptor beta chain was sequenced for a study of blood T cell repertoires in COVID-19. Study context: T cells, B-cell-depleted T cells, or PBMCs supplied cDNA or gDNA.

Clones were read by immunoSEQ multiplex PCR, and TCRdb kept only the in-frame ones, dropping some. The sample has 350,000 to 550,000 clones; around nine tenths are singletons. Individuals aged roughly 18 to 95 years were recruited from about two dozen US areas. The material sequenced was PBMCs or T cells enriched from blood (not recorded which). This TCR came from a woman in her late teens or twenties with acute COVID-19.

This chain's CDR3 is CASSGGGNEQYF. CDR3 nucleotides: TGCGCCAGCAGTGGGGGGGGCAACGAGCAGTACTTC. The J gene is TRBJ2-7, the V gene TRBV10-2; weak D call: TRBD2 (7 bases). The germline CDR1 and CDR2 sequences are WSHSY and SAAADI. V lost 4 bases to trimming and J lost 5 bases, with 9 bases between them. This CDR3 is 12 amino acids long.